The 20 T cell receptor beta chains below come from one sample, sequenced in a study of persistence of HIV-infected CD4 T cells. An overlapping HIV-1 Gag peptide pool stimulated these cells at about 1 ug/peptide/mL. CD40L-negative CD69-negative CD45RO-high memory CD4+ T cells were sorted as populations depleted of antigen-responding cells. The immunoSEQ assay was version 4, run in survey mode. Only in-frame clones appear in the TCRdb table, and some are missing; sequencing was by immunoSEQ multiplex PCR. The repertoire holds some 37,000 clones, with around 83% as singletons. Their specific antigens are unknown. Source: cultured CD4+ T cells from PBMCs, taken from a patient who received antiretroviral therapy. The origin of the receptors is an adult with HIV. The donor label of this sample is uncertain.

CDR3 nucleotide sequence: TGTGCCATCACTGTAGACATCTCGCGCTACAATGAGCAGTTCTTC. As protein: CAITVDISRYNEQFF. The genes are TRBV10-3 and TRBJ2-1; D is uncertain. Trimming took off 7 bases at V and 3 bases at J, with 16 bases between the two ends. Germline V CDR1 and CDR2: ENHRY, SYGVKD. The CDR3 sequence is 15 residues long.

V is TRBV3-1 (or the pseudogene TRBV3-2) and J is TRBJ1-3; 7 bases line up with TRBD1. Trimming at V came to 6 bases and at J to 0 bases, leaving 8 bases not matched to a gene. This CDR3 region has 16 residues. Looked up from germline, CDR1 is LGHDT and CDR2 is YNNKEL (reference sequence). CDR3 loop: CASRLLQGSSGNTIYF. The CDR3 DNA is TGTGCCAGCAGACTATTACAGGGGAGCTCTGGAAACACCATATATTTT.

This clone was counted once. This rearrangement joins TRBV3-1 (or the pseudogene TRBV3-2) to TRBJ2-1; tentative D call: TRBD2 (6 bases). Trimming pared 0 bases from V and 7 bases from J, leaving 10 bases between. Germline-derived CDR1 and CDR2 are LGHDT and YNNKEL (reference sequence). The CDR3 totals 14 residues. The CDR3 DNA reads TGTGCCAGCAGCCAAGATTGGAGGGCGAATGAGCAGTTCTTC. Translation: CASSQDWRANEQFF.

This clone has a single count. V usage is TRBV6-1 and J usage is TRBJ1-1; D might be TRBD1 (6 bases). CDR3 length: 15 amino acids. Looked up from germline, CDR1 is MNHNS and CDR2 is SASEGT. V lost 0 bases to trimming and J lost 7 bases, with 15 bases between them. The chain's CDR3 is CASSEAGGRRNEAFF. The CDR3 nucleotides are TGTGCCAGCAGTGAAGCGGGGGGGCGAAGAAATGAAGCTTTCTTT.

The chain has TRBV5-5 and TRBJ1-1; 10 bases align to TRBD1. This CDR3 has 15 residues. After removal of 4 bases from V and 4 bases from J, the junction contained 7 bases not matched to a gene. Germline V CDR1 and CDR2: SGHKS, YYEKEE (reference sequence). CDR3 coding DNA: TGTGCCAGCAGCCTGACAGGGGGCCTGCCCACTGAAGCTTTCTTT. Its translation: CASSLTGGLPTEAFF.

J is TRBJ2-3 and V is TRBV5-1, with 9 bases that match TRBD1. CDR1 is SGHRS, CDR2 YFSETQ, per germline. The CDR3 runs 15 residues. Losses at the gene ends were 0 bases for V and 2 bases for J; bases not matched to a gene: 1. CDR3: CASSLGDRDTDTQYF. Here the CDR3 DNA reads TGCGCCAGCAGCTTGGGGGACAGGGACACAGATACGCAGTATTTT.

A few counts support this clone. The chain is built from TRBV30 and TRBJ1-6, with 9 bases identical to TRBD1. Germline loops: CDR1 GTSNPN, CDR2 SVGIG (reference sequence). The CDR3 runs 13 residues. V gave up 4 bases and J gave up 10 bases; unmatched junction bases: 5. The CDR3 DNA is TGTGCCTGGACCACGGACAGGGGATCACCCCTCCACTTT. Translation: CAWTTDRGSPLHF.

The rearrangement uses TRBV9 and TRBJ1-1; no definite D call. The V and J ends lost 0 bases and 6 bases respectively, with 9 bases between them. This CDR3 contains 13 residues. CDR1 and CDR2 from the germline V gene are SGDLS and YYNGEE. The DNA for the CDR3 is TGTGCCAGCAGCGTAGGGGCAATAGCTGAAGCTTTCTTT. It is translated as CASSVGAIAEAFF.

The chain links TRBV5-1 to TRBJ2-1; D ambiguous. The CDR3 has 12 residues. Trimming stripped 0 bases from V and 6 bases from J, with 4 bases between. CDR1 and CDR2 (germline): SGHRS, YFSETQ. The CDR3 coding sequence is TGCGCCAGCAGCTTGGCTCTCAATGAGCAGTTCTTC. Translation: CASSLALNEQFF. Full variable domain (remainder filled in from reference TRBV5-1 and TRBJ2-1): KAGVTQTPRYLIKTRGQQVTLSCSPISGHRSVSWYQQTPGQGLQFLFEYFSETQRNKGNFPGRFSGRQFSNSRSEMNVSTLELGDSALYLCASSLALNEQFFGPGTRLTVL.

This clone was observed a single time. This chain connects TRBV7-8 to TRBJ1-5; 7 bases line up with TRBD1. The length of the CDR3 is 17 residues. Germline CDR1 reads SGHVS; CDR2 reads FQNEAQ. After removal of 4 bases from V and 0 bases from J, the junction contained 9 bases not matched to a gene. Written as DNA, the CDR3 is TGTGCCAGCAGCTCCTGGACAGGAGGATATAGCAATCAGCCCCAGCATTTT. This codes for CASSSWTGGYSNQPQHF.

This rearrangement joins TRBV4-2 to TRBJ1-2; no clear D gene. This CDR3 spans 15 amino acids. Trimming removed 0 bases from V and 8 bases from J, with 16 bases in between. Per germline, CDR1 LGHNA and CDR2 YNFKEQ. The CDR3 DNA follows: TGTGCCAGCAGCCAAGATGGTGCAGCCTGGAACGGCTACACCTTC. Its translation is CASSQDGAAWNGYTF.

The chain uses TRBV6-5 and TRBJ2-7; 7 nucleotides agree with TRBD1. Germline CDR1 MNHEY, CDR2 SVGAGI. After removal of 5 bases from V and 5 bases from J, the junction contained 9 bases not matched to a gene. The CDR3 consists of 14 residues. The CDR3 sequence: CASSLRDSWHEQYF. CDR3 nucleotide sequence: TGTGCCAGCAGTCTACGGGACAGTTGGCACGAGCAGTACTTC.

The chain has TRBV6-5 and TRBJ2-7; the match to TRBD1 covers 7 bases. Germline lookup yields CDR1 MNHEY and CDR2 SVGAGI. The ends lost 7 bases at V and 2 bases at J; junction bases unmatched: 8. The CDR3 covers 14 residues. As DNA, the CDR3 is TGTGCCAGCACAAAGGACAGGTTCCCCTACGAGCAGTACTTC. Translation gives CASTKDRFPYEQYF.

The V and J genes are TRBV29-1 and TRBJ2-3; possibly TRBD1 for D (6 bases). Per the germline V gene, CDR1 is SQVTM and CDR2 is ANQGSEA. The germline V and J ends were trimmed by 1 base and 3 bases, with 11 bases remaining between them. This CDR3 spans 14 amino acids. This CDR3 reads CSVEGRTATDTQYF. The CDR3, as DNA: TGCAGCGTTGAAGGCCGGACAGCTACAGATACGCAGTATTTT.

CDR3 coding DNA: TGTGCCAGCAGTGAATATGGGACAGGGGCCAATGGCTACACCTTC. As protein: CASSEYGTGANGYTF. The chain combines TRBV25-1 with TRBJ1-2; 10 positions agree with TRBD1. The CDR3 runs to 15 residues. Germline V gene sequence: CDR1 MGHDK, CDR2 SYGVNS. V shed 0 bases, J shed 6 bases, and the junction held 4 bases outside the gene matches.

This sequence joins TRBV2 and TRBJ1-2, with 9 positions matching TRBD1. The CDR3 runs 14 residues. Trimming removed 7 bases from V and 5 bases from J; junction bases left unmatched: 8. Germline V gives CDR1 SNHLY, CDR2 FYNNEI. The CDR3 coding sequence is TGTGCCAGCACCAAGGCTGGACAGGGGTATGGCTACACCTTC. Translated: CASTKAGQGYGYTF. The whole variable domain, remainder taken from reference TRBV2 and TRBJ1-2, is EPEVTQTPSHQVTQMGQEVILRCVPISNHLYFYWYRQILGQKVEFLVSFYNNEISEKSEIFDDQFSVERPDGSNFTLKIRSTKLEDSAMYFCASTKAGQGYGYTFGSGTRLTVV.

The rearrangement links TRBV3-1 (or the pseudogene TRBV3-2) to TRBJ2-7; a possible D gene is TRBD1 (5 bases). CDR1 is LGHDT and CDR2 is YNNKEL in the germline V gene (reference sequence). V dropped 3 bases and J dropped 2 bases, with 14 bases sitting between them. CDR3 length: 15 residues. In nucleotides, the CDR3 is TGTGCCAGCAGCCAGGGTAGACAGAATACCTACGAGCAGTACTTC. Translation gives CASSQGRQNTYEQYF.

The chain recombines TRBV20-1 with TRBJ1-3, with TRBD1 as a possible D gene (6 bases). The V gene's germline CDR1 is DFQATT and CDR2 SNEGSKA (reference sequence). The CDR3 sequence is 16 residues long. V shed 3 bases and J shed 1 base, with 16 bases lying between them. The CDR3, as DNA: TGCAGTGCTAGTAAGGCAGGGGTCGCATCTGGAAACACCATATATTTT. This codes for CSASKAGVASGNTIYF.

This clone was recorded a few times. CDR3 sequence (DNA): TGTGCCAGTAGTCCCTTCGCCGGGGGCTATGGCTACACCTTC. This encodes CASSPFAGGYGYTF. The chain recombines TRBV19 with TRBJ1-2, with D perhaps TRBD1 (5 bases). The CDR3 extends over 14 amino acids. CDR1 is LNHDA and CDR2 is SQIVND in the germline V gene (reference sequence). Between the trimmed V and J ends, which lost 5 bases and 4 bases, there was a span of 14 bases.

V and J are TRBV5-1 and TRBJ1-4, with D perhaps matching TRBD1 (5 bases). CDR3 length equals 13 residues. Trimming pared 5 bases from V and 4 bases from J, leaving 9 bases between. CDR1 is SGHRS, CDR2 YFSETQ, per germline. This chain's CDR3 is CASRQGLNEKLFF. CDR3 DNA sequence: TGCGCCAGCAGGCAGGGACTTAATGAAAAACTGTTTTTT.